The 31 T cell receptor beta chains below were found in one sample sequenced in a study of chemoradiotherapy in HPV16-positive cancers. Clones were sequenced by immunoSEQ multiplex PCR, and TCRdb holds only the in-frame ones, with some missing. The sample gives thousands of clones, 55% to 75% of which show up once; over 25% is in the top ten. This material was collected from a patient who underwent chemoradiotherapy. Every receptor here comes from a human donor with HPV-associated anogenital cancer.

The V and J genes are TRBV6-1 and TRBJ1-5, with TRBD1 as a possible D gene (6 bases). Trimming left V 6 bases short and J 0 bases short, with 9 bases between. Germline V gives CDR1 MNHNS, CDR2 SASEGT. The CDR3 spans 14 residues. CDR3 nucleotides: TGTGCCAGCAGGAGGACAGTTAGCAATCAGCCCCAGCATTTT. Translating gives CASRRTVSNQPQHF.

The rearrangement joins TRBV9 to TRBJ2-1; the match to TRBD2 covers 9 bases. V shed 0 bases and J 9 bases; nucleotides not matched to a gene: 16. The CDR3 has 18 residues. Germline CDR1 is SGDLS and CDR2 is YYNGEE. This CDR3 is CASSVVGSGGLYSAEQFF. The CDR3 DNA is TGTGCCAGCAGCGTAGTAGGAAGCGGGGGGCTATATTCGGCTGAGCAGTTCTTC.

J is TRBJ1-5 and V is TRBV9, with 7 bases aligning to TRBD1. CDR3 size: 15 residues. The germline CDR1 and CDR2 sequences are SGDLS and YYNGEE. Losses at the gene ends were 0 bases for V and 3 bases for J; bases not matched to a gene: 3. CDR3 loop: CASSVAGQPNQPQHF. Here the CDR3 DNA reads TGTGCCAGCAGCGTAGCGGGACAGCCCAATCAGCCCCAGCATTTT.

The chain is built from TRBV6-5 and TRBJ2-1; 8 nucleotides line up with TRBD1. The CDR3 contains 12 residues. Germline V gene sequence: CDR1 MNHEY, CDR2 SVGAGI. The trim removed 6 bases at V and 9 bases at J, leaving 4 bases unmatched. The chain's CDR3 is CASSRTGREQFF. The CDR3 DNA reads as TGTGCCAGCAGCCGGACAGGGCGTGAGCAGTTCTTC.

This chain links TRBV23-1 with TRBJ2-7, with 11 bases fitting TRBD1. TRBV23-1 is filed as an ORF, its function uncertain. Trimming cost V 2 bases and J 5 bases; bases outside gene matches: 8. CDR3 length: 16 amino acids. The CDR3 nucleotides are TGCGCCAGCAGTCAAGAATCGGACAGGGGGCCCCACGAGCAGTACGTC. It translates to CASSQESDRGPHEQYV.

The chain recombines TRBV19 with TRBJ1-2, with 11 positions matching TRBD1. This CDR3 contains 16 residues. The trim removed 4 bases at V and 5 bases at J, leaving 9 bases unmatched. Germline lookup yields CDR1 LNHDA and CDR2 SQIVND (reference sequence). CDR3 sequence reads: CASSTQGTGGSYGYTF. The CDR3 bases are TGTGCCAGTAGTACCCAAGGGACAGGGGGATCGTATGGCTACACCTTC. Complete variable domain (other parts from reference TRBV19 and TRBJ1-2): DGGITQSPKYLFRKEGQNVTLSCEQNLNHDAMYWYRQDPGQGLRLIYYSQIVNDFQKGDIAEGYSVSREKKESFPLTVTSAQKNPTAFYLCASSTQGTGGSYGYTFGSGTRLTVV.

This clone appeared a few times. V is TRBV19 and J is TRBJ1-2; 8 bases are a match to TRBD1. Losses at the gene ends were 11 bases for V and 6 bases for J; bases not matched to a gene: 11. Germline assignment: CDR1 LNHDA and CDR2 SQIVND (reference sequence). The CDR3 runs 13 residues. The CDR3 spells CASKDRDIDGYTF. The CDR3 DNA is TGTGCCTCCAAGGACAGGGACATAGATGGCTACACCTTC.

The chain joins TRBV7-9 to TRBJ1-2; D possibly corresponds to TRBD1 (6 bases). Germline lookup yields CDR1 SEHNR and CDR2 FQNEAQ (reference sequence). This CDR3 comprises 12 residues. V lost 5 bases, J lost 4 bases, and 8 bases lay in between. The CDR3 sequence: CASSVGGYGYTF. In nucleotides, the CDR3 is TGTGCCAGCAGCGTAGGGGGCTATGGCTACACCTTC.

The rearrangement links TRBV7-7 to TRBJ2-7, with D perhaps TRBD2 (6 bases). The CDR3 has 14 amino acids. V was shortened by 2 bases and J by 6 bases, with 14 bases between the two germline ends. The germline CDR1 and CDR2 sequences are SSHAT and FNYEAQ (reference sequence). CDR3 amino acids: CASSLSSTRSEQYF. CDR3 DNA: TGTGCCAGCAGCTTATCCTCGACTAGAAGCGAGCAGTACTTC.

The chain is built from TRBV9 and TRBJ1-5; D is unresolved. CDR1 is SGDLS, CDR2 YYNGEE, per germline. The CDR3 has 13 amino acids. Trimming pared 1 base from V and 5 bases from J, leaving 7 bases between. The CDR3 region is CASSVTADQPQHF. Written as DNA, the CDR3 is TGTGCCAGCAGCGTAACGGCCGATCAGCCCCAGCATTTT.

J is TRBJ1-4 and V is TRBV5-8; 12 bases align to TRBD1. V shed 3 bases, J shed 6 bases, and the junction held 0 bases outside the gene matches. Germline CDR1 reads SGHTS; CDR2 reads YDEGEE. CDR3 length: 14 residues. Here the CDR3 DNA reads TGTGCCAGCAGCTGGGACAGGGGGCATGAAAAACTGTTTTTT. It is translated as CASSWDRGHEKLFF.

V is TRBV5-4 and J is TRBJ2-5; D not resolved. The J call could be wrong; TRBJ2-7 is a better fit for the DNA end. Germline V lookup: CDR1 SGHNT, CDR2 YYREEE (reference sequence). The CDR3 is 12 amino acids. CDR3 DNA: TGTGCCAGCAGCGAAAGTTCCTACGAGCAGTACTTC. This codes for CASSESSYEQYF.

The chain has TRBV7-2 and TRBJ2-7, with D perhaps assigned TRBD1 or TRBD2 (5 bases each). V lost 2 bases to trimming and J lost 9 bases, with 20 bases between them. Germline CDR1 is SGHTA and CDR2 is FQGNSA. This CDR3 is 15 amino acids long. CDR3 sequence (DNA): TGTGCCAGCAGCTTAACAGAATTGGGACCAACCTCGCAGTACTTC. Translating it yields CASSLTELGPTSQYF.

V usage is TRBV7-2 and J usage is TRBJ2-3; TRBD2 agrees at 8 bases. The CDR3 consists of 14 residues. The J segment lost 5 bases and the V segment lost 3 bases, leaving 4 bases of the junction unmatched. Per the germline V gene, CDR1 is SGHTA and CDR2 is FQGNSA. DNA of the CDR3: TGTGCCAGCAGCTTCGGGGGGGCCGGAGATACGCAGTATTTT. Translating gives CASSFGGAGDTQYF.

V is TRBV7-2 and J is TRBJ2-7; 9 nucleotides line up with TRBD2. The CDR3 loop spans 18 amino acids. With V trimmed by 4 bases and J by 5 bases, 18 bases remained unmatched. Germline-derived CDR1 and CDR2 are SGHTA and FQGNSA. DNA of the CDR3: TGTGCCAGCAGCTCGCAGGGGTTGGGTCTAGCGGGATCCCACGAGCAGTACTTC. It encodes CASSSQGLGLAGSHEQYF.

This clone was detected a few times. The CDR3: CASSSTGLAGIYEQYF. The CDR3 DNA is TGTGCCAGCAGCTCGACCGGACTAGCGGGAATCTACGAGCAGTACTTC. The V gene is TRBV7-9, the J gene TRBJ2-7, with 12 positions matching TRBD2. V shed 4 bases, J shed 3 bases, and the junction held 7 bases outside the gene matches. The germline V gene encodes CDR1 SEHNR and CDR2 FQNEAQ (reference sequence). The CDR3 runs to 16 residues. Full variable domain (rest looked up from reference TRBV7-9 and TRBJ2-7): DTGVSQNPRHKITKRGQNVTFRCDPISEHNRLYWYRQTLGQGPEFLTYFQNEAQLEKSRLLSDRFSAERPKGSFSTLEIQRTEQGDSAMYLCASSSTGLAGIYEQYFGPGTRLTVT.

The chain carries TRBV19 and TRBJ1-4; no clear D. The length of the CDR3 is 13 residues. Per germline, CDR1 LNHDA and CDR2 SQIVND (reference sequence). V was pared by 3 bases and J by 8 bases, with 10 bases between. The CDR3 nucleotides are TGTGCCAGTAGTATTAGGGCAAAAGAAAAACTGTTTTTT. It translates to CASSIRAKEKLFF.

This clone was seen a few times. The genes are TRBV9 and TRBJ1-1; tentatively, D is TRBD1 (6 bases). V shed 0 bases and J shed 2 bases, with 17 bases lying between them. There are 17 residues in the CDR3. Germline V gives CDR1 SGDLS, CDR2 YYNGEE. The CDR3: CASSVGPPGHSNTEAFF. The CDR3 DNA is TGTGCCAGCAGCGTAGGGCCTCCGGGACACAGTAACACTGAAGCTTTCTTT.

The rearrangement uses TRBV5-8 and TRBJ2-7, with 8 bases that match TRBD1. This CDR3 has 19 residues. Germline loops: CDR1 SGHTS, CDR2 YDEGEE. J gave up 6 bases and V 1 base, and 21 bases lay outside the gene matches. In nucleotides, the CDR3 is TGTGCCAGCAGCTTGAGTAAGCAGAGCGTCAGACAGGGGTCCCTCGAGCAGTACTTC. This gives the protein CASSLSKQSVRQGSLEQYF.

The rearrangement uses TRBV7-2 and TRBJ1-2, with D possibly being TRBD1 (6 bases). V was cut by 2 bases and J by 4 bases, with 8 bases left in between. The CDR3 covers 13 residues. Per germline, CDR1 SGHTA and CDR2 FQGNSA. Here the CDR3 reads CASSLTGSYGYTF. DNA for the CDR3: TGTGCCAGCAGCTTAACAGGGTCCTATGGCTACACCTTC.

This clone was seen a handful of times. The J gene is TRBJ1-2, the V gene TRBV9, with 8 bases aligning to TRBD1. With V trimmed by 0 bases and J by 6 bases, 7 bases remained unmatched. The CDR3 runs to 15 residues. Germline assignment: CDR1 SGDLS and CDR2 YYNGEE. The chain's CDR3 is CASSVEEPRGHGYTF. In nucleotides, the CDR3 is TGTGCCAGCAGCGTAGAAGAGCCCAGGGGGCATGGCTACACCTTC.

This chain uses TRBV30 with TRBJ1-3; the D is unclear. Germline assignment: CDR1 GTSNPN and CDR2 SVGIG (reference sequence). This CDR3 has 14 residues. V lost 6 bases and J 0 bases, leaving 12 bases between the germline ends. CDR3 coding DNA: TGTGCCTGTCGTACCGGGAACTCTGGAAACACCATATATTTT. Its protein product is CACRTGNSGNTIYF.

The chain combines TRBV10-2 with TRBJ1-1; possibly TRBD1 for D (5 bases). The length of the CDR3 is 14 residues. The ends were cut back, 3 bases at V and 0 bases at J, with 8 bases in the middle. Germline loops: CDR1 WSHSY, CDR2 SAAADI. The CDR3 loop is CASSDRGMNTEAFF. CDR3 nucleotides: TGCGCCAGCAGTGATAGGGGAATGAACACTGAAGCTTTCTTT.

This clone was counted a few times. The chain employs TRBV7-8 and TRBJ2-7, with a possible D match to TRBD2 (5 bases). Trimming removed 5 bases at V and 9 bases at J, with 14 bases between. CDR3 length equals 12 residues. CDR1 SGHVS and CDR2 FQNEAQ come from the germline V gene. The CDR3 is CASSAYASRQYF. Written as DNA, the CDR3 is TGTGCCAGCAGCGCGTACGCTAGCCGGCAGTACTTC.

The chain is built from TRBV2 and TRBJ2-4; D is perhaps TRBD1 (6 bases). The CDR3 spans 15 residues. Germline loops: CDR1 SNHLY, CDR2 FYNNEI. V lost 7 bases to trimming and J lost 1 base, with 14 bases between them. The CDR3 sequence: CASTDSPLAKNIQYF. The CDR3 coding sequence is TGTGCCAGCACGGACAGTCCTTTGGCCAAAAACATTCAGTACTTC.

The CDR3 sequence is CASSSTGGTANYGYTF. DNA for the CDR3: TGTGCCAGCAGTTCCACAGGGGGGACGGCTAACTATGGCTACACCTTC. This rearrangement joins TRBV6-5 to TRBJ1-2, with 8 bases aligning to TRBD1. Germline trimming cut 4 bases from V and 0 bases from J; bases unmatched to any gene: 7. Per the germline V gene, CDR1 is MNHEY and CDR2 is SVGAGI. The CDR3 extends over 16 amino acids.

V and J are TRBV7-2 and TRBJ2-3; 8 bases line up with TRBD2. Germline V gene data show CDR1 as SGHTA and CDR2 as FQGNSA. J lost 6 bases, V lost 6 bases, and 11 bases had no gene match. The CDR3 is 15 amino acids. The DNA for the CDR3 is TGTGCCAGCAGTCTGGTAGCGGGAAGTTCGGATACGCAGTATTTT. Amino acids: CASSLVAGSSDTQYF.

A few counts support this clone. V is TRBV7-9 and J is TRBJ2-1; D call uncertain. CDR3 length: 14 amino acids. Trimming cost V 6 bases and J 4 bases, with 13 bases left between them. The germline CDR1 and CDR2 sequences are SEHNR and FQNEAQ (reference sequence). The CDR3 sequence is CASRYAGVYNEQFF. The CDR3 DNA is TGTGCCAGCAGATATGCAGGCGTGTACAATGAGCAGTTCTTC.

The V call is TRBV1, the J call TRBJ1-4; the table's D call TRBD1 went unverified against the DNA. TRBV1 is an annotated pseudogene. The CDR3 spans 15 residues. This CDR3 reads CTSSQRGQYNEKLFF. CDR3 nucleotides: TGCACCAGCAGCCAACGTGGACAGTATAATGAAAAACTGTTTTTT.

This rearrangement joins TRBV19 to TRBJ1-3, with D perhaps TRBD1 (5 bases). Trimming took off 5 bases at V and 4 bases at J, with 15 bases between the two ends. Per the germline V gene, CDR1 is LNHDA and CDR2 is SQIVND (reference sequence). CDR3 length equals 15 residues. The CDR3 sequence: CASSPRDLRGNTIYF. In DNA, the CDR3 is TGTGCCAGTAGTCCCCGGGACCTTCGGGGAAACACCATATATTTT. The full variable domain, with the rest looked up from reference TRBV19 and TRBJ1-3, is DGGITQSPKYLFRKEGQNVTLSCEQNLNHDAMYWYRQDPGQGLRLIYYSQIVNDFQKGDIAEGYSVSREKKESFPLTVTSAQKNPTAFYLCASSPRDLRGNTIYFGEGSWLTVV.

The chain is built from TRBV5-1 and TRBJ2-5; D might be TRBD1 or TRBD2, each matching 5 bases. The J call may be incorrect, as the DNA end agrees better with TRBJ2-7. CDR3 length: 15 amino acids. The V gene's germline CDR1 is SGHRS and CDR2 YFSETQ. CDR3 loop: CASSQDGGLTYEQYF. Here the CDR3 DNA reads TGCGCCAGCAGCCAAGATGGGGGTCTAACCTACGAGCAGTACTTC.